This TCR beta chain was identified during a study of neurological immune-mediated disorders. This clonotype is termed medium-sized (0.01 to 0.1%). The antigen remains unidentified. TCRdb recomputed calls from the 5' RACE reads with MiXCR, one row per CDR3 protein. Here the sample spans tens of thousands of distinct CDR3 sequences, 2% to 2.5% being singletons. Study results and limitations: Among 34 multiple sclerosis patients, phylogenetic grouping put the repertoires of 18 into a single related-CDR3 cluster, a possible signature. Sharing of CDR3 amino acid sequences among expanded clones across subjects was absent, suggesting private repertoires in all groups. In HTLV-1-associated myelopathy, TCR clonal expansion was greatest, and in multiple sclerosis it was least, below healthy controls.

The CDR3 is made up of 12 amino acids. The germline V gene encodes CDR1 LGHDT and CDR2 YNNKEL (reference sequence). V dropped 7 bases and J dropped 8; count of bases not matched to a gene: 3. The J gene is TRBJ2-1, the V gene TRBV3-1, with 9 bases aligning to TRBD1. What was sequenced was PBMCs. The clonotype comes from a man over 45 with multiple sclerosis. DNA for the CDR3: TGTGCCAGCAAGGACAGGGGCGATGAGCAGTTCTTC. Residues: CASKDRGDEQFF.